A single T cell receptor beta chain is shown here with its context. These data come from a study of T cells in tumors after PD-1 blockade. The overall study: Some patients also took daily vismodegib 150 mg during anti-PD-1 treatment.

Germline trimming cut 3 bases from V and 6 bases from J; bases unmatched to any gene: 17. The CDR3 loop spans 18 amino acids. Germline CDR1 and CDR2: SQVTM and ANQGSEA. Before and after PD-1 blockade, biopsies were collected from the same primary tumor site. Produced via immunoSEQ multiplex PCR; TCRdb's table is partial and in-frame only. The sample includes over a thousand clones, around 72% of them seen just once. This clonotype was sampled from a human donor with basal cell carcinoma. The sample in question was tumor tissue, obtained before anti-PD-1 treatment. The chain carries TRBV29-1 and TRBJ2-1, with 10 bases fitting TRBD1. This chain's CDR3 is CSVDGVTGDRGSGNEQFF. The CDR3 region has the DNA TGCAGCGTTGATGGTGTGACCGGGGACAGGGGAAGTGGCAATGAGCAGTTCTTC.